The clone carrying this TCR beta chain came up a few times. CDR3 size: 15 residues. The V gene end was trimmed by 8 bases and the J gene end by 0 bases; junction bases not matched to a gene: 7. Germline V gene sequence: CDR1 KGHSH, CDR2 LQKENI. This specimen comes from a study of blood T cells in healthy people across ages. Next came a second PCR, run for 7 to 11 cycles, which used a sample-barcoded 5' primer along with a J-beta primer mix. One entry per CDR3 protein, called by TCRdb with MiXCR from the 5' RACE reads. This table holds 1.5 million or so distinct CDR3 sequences, about 43% found once. Sequenced material: blood. The genes are TRBV18 and TRBJ1-5; 7 nucleotides align to TRBD1. The clonotype comes from a woman aged 18-30 years in good health. For the CDR3, the DNA is TGTGCCAGCAGTTTCGGGACAGTTAGCAATCAGCCCCAGCATTTT. Its translation: CASSFGTVSNQPQHF.